This T cell receptor beta chain derives from a study of control samples from healthy donors and cancer patients. Assay used: immunoSEQ multiplex PCR; TCRdb lists only in-frame clones, some missing. Found here are some 44,000 clones, more than 65% of them singletons; the top ten hold 17%. This CDR3 has 13 residues. Germline-derived CDR1 and CDR2 are SNHLY and FYNNEI. Trimming took 8 bases from V and 3 from J; bases not matched to a gene: 1. This receptor was identified in a male donor with melanoma. Sequencing was carried out using formalin-fixed, paraffin-embedded tissue. The genes are TRBV2 and TRBJ2-1; TRBD1 matches at 10 bases. The CDR3 region is CASRTGGYNEQFF. The CDR3 DNA follows: TGTGCCAGCCGGACAGGGGGCTACAATGAGCAGTTCTTC.